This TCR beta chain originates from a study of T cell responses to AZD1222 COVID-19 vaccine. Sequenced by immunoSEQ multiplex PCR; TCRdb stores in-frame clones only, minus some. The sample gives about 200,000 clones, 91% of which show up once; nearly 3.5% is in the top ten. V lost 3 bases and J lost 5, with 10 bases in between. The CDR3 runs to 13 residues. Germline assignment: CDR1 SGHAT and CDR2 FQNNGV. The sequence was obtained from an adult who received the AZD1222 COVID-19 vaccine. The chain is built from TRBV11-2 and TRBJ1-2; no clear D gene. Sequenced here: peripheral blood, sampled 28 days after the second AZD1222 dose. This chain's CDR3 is CASSLGGSYGYTF. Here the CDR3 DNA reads TGTGCCAGCAGCTTGGGAGGGTCGTATGGCTACACCTTC.